A single sample is the source of the 8 T cell receptor beta chains below, sequenced in a study of blood T cell repertoires in COVID-19. Only in-frame clones appear in the TCRdb table, and some are missing; sequencing was by immunoSEQ multiplex PCR. The table lists roughly 68,000 clones, 88% of them singletons, with around two fifths in the top ten. Material: peripheral blood. The receptor set was obtained from a woman aged 55-70 years with COVID-19, enrolled during active disease.

The DNA of the CDR3 is TGTGCCAGCAGTTCCCTAGCGGGAGCCGGGGAGCTGTTTTTT. This codes for CASSSLAGAGELFF. The rearrangement uses TRBV27 and TRBJ2-2, with 10 bases aligning to TRBD2. Germline CDR1 and CDR2: MNHEY and SMNVEV (reference sequence). The J segment lost 6 bases and the V segment lost 4 bases, leaving 2 bases of the junction unmatched. CDR3 length: 14 amino acids.

The rearrangement joins TRBV27 to TRBJ2-1; 11 positions match TRBD2. Looked up from germline, CDR1 is MNHEY and CDR2 is SMNVEV (reference sequence). V shed 3 bases and J 0 bases; nucleotides not matched to a gene: 1. This CDR3 contains 16 residues. CDR3 in DNA: TGTGCCAGCAGTTTGACTAGCGGGATCTCCTACAATGAGCAGTTCTTC. It codes for CASSLTSGISYNEQFF.

V usage is TRBV24-1 and J usage is TRBJ2-3; 9 bases are shared with TRBD1. The CDR3 loop spans 15 amino acids. V was clipped by 4 bases and J by 2 bases; unmatched bases: 3. Germline-derived CDR1 and CDR2 are KGHDR and SFDVKD. The CDR3 region is CATSDGQGYTDTQYF. CDR3 sequence (DNA): TGTGCCACCAGTGACGGACAGGGGTACACAGATACGCAGTATTTT.

This clone was detected once. The CDR3 bases are TGTGCCTGGAGTGTACGGCAGGGGAAGGAAAAACTGTTTTTT. Protein: CAWSVRQGKEKLFF. This chain connects TRBV30 to TRBJ1-4; a weak D match, TRBD1 (6 bases). Trimming left V 0 bases short and J 8 bases short, with 13 bases between. Germline V CDR1 and CDR2: GTSNPN, SVGIG (reference sequence). The CDR3 runs 14 residues.

This chain joins TRBV23-1 and TRBJ2-3; TRBD2 aligns across 9 bases. TRBV23-1 is an ORF, and what it does is uncertain. V trimming: 7 bases; J trimming: 3 bases; junction bases outside the gene matches: 11. The CDR3 runs to 16 residues. CDR3 region: CASTPPGGRGTDTQYF. Written as DNA, the CDR3 is TGCGCCAGCACTCCTCCGGGCGGGAGGGGGACAGATACGCAGTATTTT.

This chain connects TRBV19 to TRBJ2-3; TRBD2 matches 7 bases. The CDR3 sequence is 14 residues long. Germline values: CDR1 LNHDA, CDR2 SQIVND (reference sequence). The ends lost 4 bases at V and 2 bases at J; junction bases unmatched: 3. The CDR3 spells CASSRGGYTDTQYF. The CDR3 DNA reads TGTGCCAGTAGTAGGGGGGGATACACAGATACGCAGTATTTT.

The V call is TRBV11-2, the J call TRBJ2-2, with D possibly being TRBD1 (7 bases). Trimming stripped 7 bases from V and 4 bases from J, with 16 bases between. CDR1 and CDR2 (germline): SGHAT, FQNNGV. The CDR3 has 15 residues. The CDR3 here is CASTGGLGFTGELFF. As DNA, the CDR3 is TGTGCCAGCACAGGGGGGCTGGGGTTCACCGGGGAGCTGTTTTTT.

This clone was picked up a small number of times. The V gene is TRBV6-5, the J gene TRBJ2-7; possible D gene TRBD2, 6 bases. V lost 6 bases and J 2 bases, leaving 17 bases between the germline ends. In germline, CDR1 is MNHEY, CDR2 SVGAGI. The CDR3 extends over 15 amino acids. Written as DNA, the CDR3 is TGTGCCAGCAGATCATCCGGGACTGGAACCTACGAGCAGTACTTC. The encoded protein is CASRSSGTGTYEQYF.